Below, 10 T cell receptor beta chains from the same sample are listed, as sequenced in a study of control samples from healthy donors and cancer patients. The assay was immunoSEQ multiplex PCR, and TCRdb's table has in-frame clones only and misses some. Of fewer than 20,000 clones listed, less than 90% are singletons. Sequencing was done on a sample of PBMCs. The receptor source for this set is a woman in her 70s with lung cancer.

The rearrangement links TRBV6-2 or TRBV6-3 to TRBJ1-5, with D possibly matching TRBD1 (6 bases). CDR1 and CDR2 from the germline V gene are MNHEY and SVGEGT. V shed 4 bases and J shed 5 bases, with 9 bases lying between them. The CDR3 length is 13 residues. The CDR3 protein is CASSLNRDQPQHF. CDR3 sequence (DNA): TGTGCCAGCAGTTTAAACAGGGATCAGCCCCAGCATTTT.

This sequence joins TRBV3-1 (or the pseudogene TRBV3-2) and TRBJ1-1, with a tentative D call TRBD1 (5 bases). The CDR3 runs to 14 residues. Trimming stripped 4 bases from V and 0 bases from J, with 9 bases between. The V gene's germline CDR1 is LGHDT and CDR2 YNNKEL (reference sequence). The chain's CDR3 is CASSRGEMNTEAFF. The DNA of the CDR3 is TGTGCCAGCAGCCGGGGGGAGATGAACACTGAAGCTTTCTTT.

This sequence joins TRBV24-1 and TRBJ2-1; 10 nucleotides agree with TRBD2. In germline, CDR1 is KGHDR, CDR2 SFDVKD. The V gene end was trimmed by 3 bases and the J gene end by 5 bases; junction bases not matched to a gene: 9. CDR3 length: 17 residues. CDR3 region: CATSDTYGTSVNNEQFF. CDR3 DNA: TGTGCCACCAGTGATACTTACGGGACTAGCGTAAACAATGAGCAGTTCTTC.

This chain links TRBV28 with TRBJ2-7, with a possible D match to TRBD1 (6 bases). Trimming left V 9 bases short and J 6 bases short, with 15 bases between. Germline V CDR1 and CDR2: MDHEN, SYDVKM. The CDR3 totals 12 residues. The DNA of the CDR3 is TGTGCCAGTAAAGGACAGCCACTCGAGCAGTACTTC. Encoded protein: CASKGQPLEQYF.

The V call is TRBV18, the J call TRBJ1-2, with TRBD1 matching over 9 bases. The ends lost 5 bases at V and 4 bases at J; junction bases unmatched: 8. This CDR3 spans 15 amino acids. Germline V gene data show CDR1 as KGHSH and CDR2 as LQKENI. CDR3 in amino acids: CASSEQGAGSYGYTF. CDR3 DNA: TGTGCCAGCTCAGAACAGGGGGCCGGTAGCTATGGCTACACCTTC.

This clone showed up just a few times. The chain links TRBV11-3 to TRBJ1-1, with D perhaps TRBD1 (6 bases). Germline assignment: CDR1 SGHNT and CDR2 YENEEA. V was trimmed by 3 bases and J by 0 bases, leaving 8 bases between them. The CDR3 has 14 amino acids. CDR3 region: CASSLGTMNTEAFF. Here the CDR3 DNA reads TGTGCCAGCAGCTTGGGGACAATGAACACTGAAGCTTTCTTT.

Sample share makes this clone large. This CDR3 is CASGRISENEQFF. The CDR3 DNA is TGTGCTAGTGGCCGTATCTCGGAGAATGAGCAGTTCTTC. The V and J genes are TRBV12-5 and TRBJ2-1, with unresolved D. Germline CDR1 and CDR2: LGHNT and FRNRAP. V lost 6 bases to trimming and J lost 7 bases, with 13 bases between them. The CDR3 contains 13 residues.

V usage is TRBV19 and J usage is TRBJ2-1, with D possibly matching TRBD2 (6 bases). V shed 3 bases and J shed 6 bases, with 12 bases lying between them. The CDR3 consists of 14 residues. Germline-derived CDR1 and CDR2 are LNHDA and SQIVND (reference sequence). CDR3 residues: CASSMSGLSNEQFF. In DNA, the CDR3 is TGTGCCAGTAGTATGAGTGGACTATCCAATGAGCAGTTCTTC. Full variable domain (remainder filled in from reference TRBV19 and TRBJ2-1): DGGITQSPKYLFRKEGQNVTLSCEQNLNHDAMYWYRQDPGQGLRLIYYSQIVNDFQKGDIAEGYSVSREKKESFPLTVTSAQKNPTAFYLCASSMSGLSNEQFFGPGTRLTVL.

This clone appeared a single time. This chain joins TRBV6-6 and TRBJ2-7; D is uncertain. V dropped 6 bases and J dropped 5 bases, with 14 bases sitting between them. The V gene's germline CDR1 is MNHNY and CDR2 SVGAGI (reference sequence). The CDR3 is 13 amino acids. The CDR3 coding sequence is TGTGCCAGCAGGGACGCCAAACAAGACGAGCAGTACTTC. It is translated as CASRDAKQDEQYF.

This clone showed up just once. The chain couples TRBV9 to TRBJ2-1, with D perhaps being TRBD1 or TRBD2 (6 bases each). V was pared by 3 bases and J by 7 bases, with 23 bases between. The CDR3 runs to 17 residues. CDR1 is SGDLS, CDR2 YYNGEE, per germline. CDR3 sequence: CASSGIHGGPSYNEQFF. The CDR3 DNA sequence: TGTGCCAGCAGCGGGATTCACGGGGGCCCTTCATATAATGAGCAGTTCTTC.